The clone carrying this T cell receptor (beta chain) was found many times. The CDR3 ends on some other residue instead of the conserved phenylalanine or tryptophan, so this is likely a read error. This sample was taken from a study of T cells in Graves' hyperthyroidism and ophthalmopathy. Study overall: Staff took peripheral blood when the initial diagnosis was made, before any treatment began.

V shed 3 bases, J shed 8 bases, and the junction held 5 bases outside the gene matches. The CDR3 spans 13 residues. CDR1 is SEHNR, CDR2 FQNEAQ, per germline (reference sequence). The source material, RNA transcripts, was used to amplify TCR beta CDR3 regions. Using the HTBI primer set, a first-round RT-PCR was run on the TCR CDR3. TCRdb redid the calling of the multiplex PCR reads with MiXCR, one entry per CDR3 protein. The data hold about 610,000 distinct CDR3 sequences, with roughly 15% observed a single time. The V call is TRBV7-9, the J call TRBJ1-1, with 8 bases that match TRBD1. Specimen: blood. This clonotype originated in a woman in her 40s with Graves' ophthalmopathy. The CDR3 nucleotides are TGTGCCAGCAGCTTGACAGGGGCCATGGAAGCTTTCCTT. Protein product: CASSLTGAMEAFL.